Included here is one T cell receptor beta chain sequence, with context. J gave up 5 bases and V 11 bases, and 11 bases lay outside the gene matches. Germline V gene data show CDR1 as LNHDA and CDR2 as SQIVND (reference sequence). The CDR3 covers 14 residues. The data were obtained in a study of blood T cell repertoires in COVID-19. Study-level background: Acute and convalescent COVID-19 samples came from the United States, Italy and Spain. PBMCs, B-cell-depleted T cells, or T cells were the source of the cDNA or gDNA that made up the material.

Per the original data handling: Reference gene primer amplification in the assay estimated nucleated cell counts. Clones were read by immunoSEQ multiplex PCR, and TCRdb kept only the in-frame ones, dropping some. The D gene and trimming were derived from the DNA, and the V and J assignments and clone size from that table. This sample has about 160,000 clones, with roughly 79% found just once. Sequenced material: peripheral blood. The chain joins TRBV19 to TRBJ2-2; 7 bases align to TRBD2. This receptor was taken from a woman of 80 years or more with acute or convalescent COVID-19. The CDR3 nucleotides read TGTGCCGGGAGGGTTACAGCGGGGACCGGGGAGCTGTTTTTT. Its protein product is CAGRVTAGTGELFF.